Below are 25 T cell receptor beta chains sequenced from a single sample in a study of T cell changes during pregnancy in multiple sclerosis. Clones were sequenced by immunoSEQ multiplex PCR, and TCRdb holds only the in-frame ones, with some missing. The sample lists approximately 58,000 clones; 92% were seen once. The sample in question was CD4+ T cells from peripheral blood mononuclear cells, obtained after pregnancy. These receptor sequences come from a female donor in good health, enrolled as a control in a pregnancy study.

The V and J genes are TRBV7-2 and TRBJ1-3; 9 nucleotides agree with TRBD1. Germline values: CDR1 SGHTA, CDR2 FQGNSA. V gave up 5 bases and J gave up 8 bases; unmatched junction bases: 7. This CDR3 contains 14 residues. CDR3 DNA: TGTGCCAGCAGCCCGGGGACAGGGAGGGACACCATATATTTT. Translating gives CASSPGTGRDTIYF.

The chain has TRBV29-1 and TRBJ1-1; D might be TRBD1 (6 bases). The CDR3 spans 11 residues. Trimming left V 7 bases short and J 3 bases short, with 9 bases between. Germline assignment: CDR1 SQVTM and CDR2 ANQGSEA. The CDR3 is CSAEGDTEAFF. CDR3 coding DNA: TGCAGCGCCGAGGGGGACACTGAAGCTTTCTTT.

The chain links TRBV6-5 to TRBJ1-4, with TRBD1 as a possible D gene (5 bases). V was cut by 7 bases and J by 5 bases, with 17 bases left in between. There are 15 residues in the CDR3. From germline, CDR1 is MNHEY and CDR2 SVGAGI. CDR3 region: CASKDQRGGNEKLFF. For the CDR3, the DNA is TGTGCCAGCAAGGACCAAAGGGGTGGGAATGAAAAACTGTTTTTT.

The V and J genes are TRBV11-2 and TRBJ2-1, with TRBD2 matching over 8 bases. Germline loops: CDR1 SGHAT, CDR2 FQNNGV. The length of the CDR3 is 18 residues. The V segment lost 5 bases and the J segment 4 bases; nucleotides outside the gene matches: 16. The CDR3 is CASSRLALGGGSYNEQFF. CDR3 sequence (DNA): TGTGCCAGCAGCCGACTGGCCCTAGGCGGGGGGTCATACAATGAGCAGTTCTTC. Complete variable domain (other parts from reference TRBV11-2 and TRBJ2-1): EAGVAQSPRYKIIEKRQSVAFWCNPISGHATLYWYQQILGQGPKLLIQFQNNGVVDDSQLPKDRFSAERLKGVDSTLKIQPAKLEDSAVYLCASSRLALGGGSYNEQFFGPGTRLTVL.

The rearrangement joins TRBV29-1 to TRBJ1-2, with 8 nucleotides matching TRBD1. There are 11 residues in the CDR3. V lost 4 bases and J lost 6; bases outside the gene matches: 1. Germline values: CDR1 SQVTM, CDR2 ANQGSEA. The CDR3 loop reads CSVAGGDGYTF. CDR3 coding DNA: TGCAGCGTTGCAGGGGGCGATGGCTACACCTTC.

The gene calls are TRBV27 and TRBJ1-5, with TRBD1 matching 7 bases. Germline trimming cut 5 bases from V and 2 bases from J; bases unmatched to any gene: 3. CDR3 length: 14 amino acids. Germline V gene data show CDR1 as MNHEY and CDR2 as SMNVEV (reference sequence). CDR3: CASSTGAGNQPQHF. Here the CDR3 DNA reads TGTGCCAGCAGTACAGGGGCCGGCAATCAGCCCCAGCATTTT.

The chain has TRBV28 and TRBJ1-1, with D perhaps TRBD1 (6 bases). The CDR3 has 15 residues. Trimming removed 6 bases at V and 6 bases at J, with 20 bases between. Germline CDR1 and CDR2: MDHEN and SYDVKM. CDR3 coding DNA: TGTGCCAGCAGCCGACGGGATCTAAAGGGGGCTGAAGCTTTCTTT. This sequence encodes CASSRRDLKGAEAFF.

The CDR3 region is CASSGQGAVSNQPQHF. CDR3 nucleotide sequence: TGTGCCAGCAGTGGACAGGGGGCCGTAAGCAATCAGCCCCAGCATTTT. This chain joins TRBV6-1 and TRBJ1-5; TRBD1 agrees at 10 bases. Trimming cost V 4 bases and J 1 base; bases outside gene matches: 4. CDR3 length equals 16 residues. Germline V gene data show CDR1 as MNHNS and CDR2 as SASEGT.

The CDR3 DNA follows: TGTGCCAGCAGTAGACTTGCAGTCACAGATACGCAGTATTTT. It yields the protein CASSRLAVTDTQYF. V gene TRBV6-5 combines with J gene TRBJ2-3; no clear D gene. V lost 5 bases to trimming and J lost 2 bases, with 11 bases between them. CDR3 size: 14 residues. Germline V gene sequence: CDR1 MNHEY, CDR2 SVGAGI.

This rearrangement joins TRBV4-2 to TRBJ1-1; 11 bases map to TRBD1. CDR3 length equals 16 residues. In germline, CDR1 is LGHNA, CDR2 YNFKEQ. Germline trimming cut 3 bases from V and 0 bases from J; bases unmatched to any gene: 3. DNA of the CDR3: TGTGCCAGCAGCCAGGGACAGGGGGAAATGAACACTGAAGCTTTCTTT. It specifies CASSQGQGEMNTEAFF.

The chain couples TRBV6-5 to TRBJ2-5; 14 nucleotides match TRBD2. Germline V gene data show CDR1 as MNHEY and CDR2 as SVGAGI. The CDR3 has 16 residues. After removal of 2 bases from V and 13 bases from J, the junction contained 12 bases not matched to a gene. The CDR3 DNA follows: TGTGCCAGCAGTTACCTACGGACTAGCGGGGGGCGGGACCTGTACTTC. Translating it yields CASSYLRTSGGRDLYF.

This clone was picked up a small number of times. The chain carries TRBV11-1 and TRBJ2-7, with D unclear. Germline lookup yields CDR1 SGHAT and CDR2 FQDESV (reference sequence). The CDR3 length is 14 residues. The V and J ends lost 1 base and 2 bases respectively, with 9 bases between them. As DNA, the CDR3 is TGTGCCAGCAGCTTAGAACCAGGCCCCTACGAGCAGTACTTC. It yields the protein CASSLEPGPYEQYF.

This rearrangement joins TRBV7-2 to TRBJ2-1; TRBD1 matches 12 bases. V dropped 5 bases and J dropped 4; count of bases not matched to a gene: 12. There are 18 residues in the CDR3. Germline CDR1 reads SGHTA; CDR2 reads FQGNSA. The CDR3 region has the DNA TGTGCCAGCAGCGGGGGGGGGACAGGGGGCTGGAGGTACAATGAGCAGTTCTTC. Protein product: CASSGGGTGGWRYNEQFF.

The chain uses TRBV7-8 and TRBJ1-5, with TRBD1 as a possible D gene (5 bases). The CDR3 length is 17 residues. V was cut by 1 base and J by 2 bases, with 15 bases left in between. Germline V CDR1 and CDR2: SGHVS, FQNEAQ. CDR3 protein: CASSLGAQGLGNQPQHF. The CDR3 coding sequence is TGTGCCAGCAGCTTAGGAGCCCAGGGTCTCGGCAATCAGCCCCAGCATTTT.

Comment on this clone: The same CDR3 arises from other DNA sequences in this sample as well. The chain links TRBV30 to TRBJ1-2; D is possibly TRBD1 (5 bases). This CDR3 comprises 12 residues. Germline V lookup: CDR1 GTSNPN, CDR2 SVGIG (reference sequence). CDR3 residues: CATGFGSGGYTF. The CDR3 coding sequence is TGTGCAACAGGCTTCGGCTCGGGCGGCTACACCTTC. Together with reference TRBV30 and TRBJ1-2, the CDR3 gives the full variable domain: SQTIHQWPATLVQPVGSPLSLECTVEGTSNPNLYWYRQAAGRGLQLLFYSVGIGQISSEVPQNLSASRPQDRQFILSSKKLLLSDSGFYLCATGFGSGGYTFGSGTRLTVV.

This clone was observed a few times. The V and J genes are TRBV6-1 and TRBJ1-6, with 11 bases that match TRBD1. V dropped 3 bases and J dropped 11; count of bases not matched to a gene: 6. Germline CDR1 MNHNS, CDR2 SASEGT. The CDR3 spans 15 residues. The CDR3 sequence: CASSDPGQGVAPLHF. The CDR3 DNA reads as TGTGCCAGCAGTGACCCGGGACAGGGGGTTGCACCCCTCCACTTT.

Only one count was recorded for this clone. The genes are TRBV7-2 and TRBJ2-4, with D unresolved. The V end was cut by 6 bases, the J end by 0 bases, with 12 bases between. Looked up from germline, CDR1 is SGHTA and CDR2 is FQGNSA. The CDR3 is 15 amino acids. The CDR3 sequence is CASSPERLAKNIQYF. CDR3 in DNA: TGTGCCAGCAGTCCGGAAAGACTAGCCAAAAACATTCAGTACTTC.

CDR3 DNA: TGTGCCAGCAGTTCGGGACAGGGGAGGGGAAACACTGAAGCTTTCTTT. This codes for CASSSGQGRGNTEAFF. V usage is TRBV28 and J usage is TRBJ1-1, with 10 bases lining up with TRBD1. The CDR3 is 16 residues long. Germline CDR1 and CDR2: MDHEN and SYDVKM. J gave up 2 bases and V 4 bases, and 7 bases lay outside the gene matches.

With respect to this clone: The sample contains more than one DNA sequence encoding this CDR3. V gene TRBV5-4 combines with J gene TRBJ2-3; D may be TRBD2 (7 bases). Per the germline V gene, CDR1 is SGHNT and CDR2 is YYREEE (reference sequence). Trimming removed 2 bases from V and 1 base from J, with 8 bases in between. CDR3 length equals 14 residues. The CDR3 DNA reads TGTGCCAGCAGCTTCGGGGGGCGCACAGATACGCAGTATTTT. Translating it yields CASSFGGRTDTQYF.

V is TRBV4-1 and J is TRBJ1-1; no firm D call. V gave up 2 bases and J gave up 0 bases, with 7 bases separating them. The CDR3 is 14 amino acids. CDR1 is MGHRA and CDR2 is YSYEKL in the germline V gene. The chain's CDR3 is CASSQQRLNTEAFF. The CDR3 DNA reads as TGCGCCAGCAGCCAACAGCGACTGAACACTGAAGCTTTCTTT.

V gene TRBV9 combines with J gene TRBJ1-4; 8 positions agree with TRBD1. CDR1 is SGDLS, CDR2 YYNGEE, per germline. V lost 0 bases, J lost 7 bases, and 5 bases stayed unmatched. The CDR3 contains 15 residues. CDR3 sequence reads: CASSVADRASEKLFF. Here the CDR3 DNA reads TGTGCCAGCAGCGTAGCGGACAGGGCGAGTGAAAAACTGTTTTTT.

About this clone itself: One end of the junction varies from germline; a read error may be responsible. The CDR3 region is CAIRGTGTEAQYF. The DNA for the CDR3 is TGTGCCATCAGGGGGACAGGGACAGAGGCCCAGTACTTC. The gene calls are TRBV10-3 and TRBJ2-5; 9 bases are a match to TRBD1. The CDR3 has 13 amino acids. Germline CDR1 and CDR2: ENHRY and SYGVKD.

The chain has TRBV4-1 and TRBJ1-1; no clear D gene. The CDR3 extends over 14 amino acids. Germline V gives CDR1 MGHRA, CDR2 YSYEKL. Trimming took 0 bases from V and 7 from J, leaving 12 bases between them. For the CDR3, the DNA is TGCGCCAGCAGCCAAGATAAGCCGCTCGGTGAAGCTTTCTTT. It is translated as CASSQDKPLGEAFF.

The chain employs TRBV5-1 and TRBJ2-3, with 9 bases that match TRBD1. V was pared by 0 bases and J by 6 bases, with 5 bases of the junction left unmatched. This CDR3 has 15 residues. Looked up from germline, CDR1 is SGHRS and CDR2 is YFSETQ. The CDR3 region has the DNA TGCGCCAGCAGCTTGGGGGACAGGGCGTACGATACGCAGTATTTT. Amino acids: CASSLGDRAYDTQYF.

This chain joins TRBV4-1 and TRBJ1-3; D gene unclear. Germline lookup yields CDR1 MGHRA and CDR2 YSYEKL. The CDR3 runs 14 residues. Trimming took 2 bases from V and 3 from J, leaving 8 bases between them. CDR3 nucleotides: TGCGCCAGCAGCCAATATAACAGTGGAAACACCATATATTTT. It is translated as CASSQYNSGNTIYF.